This is a list of T cell receptor beta chains from one sample in a study of blood T cell repertoires in COVID-19. The table came from immunoSEQ multiplex PCR; TCRdb's copy has only in-frame clones and leaves some out. The table has fewer than 450,000 clones, around 91% seen once. The material sequenced was peripheral blood. All receptors derive from a woman under 30 who had recovered from COVID-19. Each CDR3 is given with its conserved first and last residue. A D gene is named only where the DNA matches it firmly. Clone sizes are given selectively: once, few, many, or a class where the clone is expanded.

cdr3_length j_call d_call v_call clone_size cdr3_aa cdr3_nt
17 TRBJ2-2 NA TRBV4-1 NA CASSQRAGAWNTGELFF TGCGCCAGCAGCCAGAGGGCGGGGGCGTGGAACACCGGGGAGCTGTTTTTT
15 TRBJ1-2 NA TRBV6-5 NA CASSPQSRGRQGYTF TGTGCCAGCAGTCCACAGTCCAGGGGTCGACAAGGCTACACCTTC
13 TRBJ2-1 NA TRBV5-6 NA CASSRGPLNEQFF TGTGCCAGCAGCAGGGGTCCCTTAAATGAGCAGTTCTTC
17 TRBJ2-1 TRBD2 TRBV11-3 NA CASSLGPPSGLYNEQFF TGTGCCAGCAGCTTAGGGCCTCCTAGCGGACTATACAATGAGCAGTTCTTC
18 TRBJ1-2 TRBD1 TRBV7-9 few CASSAGQGNSAGAYGYTF TGTGCCAGCAGCGCGGGACAGGGAAATTCGGCTGGGGCCTATGGCTACACCTTC
16 TRBJ2-5 TRBD1 TRBV7-9 NA CASSLVGRGKQETQYF TGTGCCAGCAGCTTAGTCGGCAGGGGGAAACAAGAGACCCAGTACTTC
12 TRBJ1-1 TRBD1 TRBV30 NA CAWTLRGTEAFF TGTGCCTGGACCCTCAGGGGGACTGAAGCTTTCTTT
14 TRBJ1-1 TRBD1 TRBV19 NA CASINRGMNTEAFF TGTGCCAGTATTAACAGGGGAATGAACACTGAAGCTTTCTTT
15 TRBJ1-1 TRBD1 TRBV13 NA CASSDTGTGGRMAFF TGTGCCAGCAGCGACACCGGGACAGGGGGCAGGATGGCTTTCTTT
13 TRBJ2-5 NA TRBV5-1 NA CASSLTLQETQYF TGCGCCAGCAGCTTGACCCTACAAGAGACCCAGTACTTC
17 TRBJ1-2 NA TRBV7-8 NA CASSSQGNSANRYGYTF TGTGCCAGCAGCTCCCAGGGGAATTCAGCGAATCGTTATGGCTACACCTTC
15 TRBJ1-4 NA TRBV4-1 NA CASSQLRQANEKLFF TGCGCCAGCAGCCAGCTGCGTCAGGCAAATGAAAAACTGTTTTTT
16 TRBJ1-6 NA TRBV9 NA CASSAGEPSYNSPLHF TGTGCCAGCAGCGCCGGAGAACCTTCCTATAATTCACCCCTCCACTTT
14 TRBJ1-1 NA TRBV9 once CASSPHRGNTEAFF TGTGCCAGCAGCCCCCACCGGGGGAACACTGAAGCTTTCTTT